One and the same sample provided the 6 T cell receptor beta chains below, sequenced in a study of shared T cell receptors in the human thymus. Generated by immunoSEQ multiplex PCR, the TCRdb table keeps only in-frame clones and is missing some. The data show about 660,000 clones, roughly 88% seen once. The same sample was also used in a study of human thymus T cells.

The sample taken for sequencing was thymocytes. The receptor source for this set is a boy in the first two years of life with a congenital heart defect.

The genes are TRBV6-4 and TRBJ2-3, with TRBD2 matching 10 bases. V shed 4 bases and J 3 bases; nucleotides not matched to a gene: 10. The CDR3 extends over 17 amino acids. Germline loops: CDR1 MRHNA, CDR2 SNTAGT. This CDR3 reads CASSGDSGRNTTDTQYF. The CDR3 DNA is TGTGCCAGCAGTGGCGATAGCGGGAGGAATACTACAGATACGCAGTATTTT.

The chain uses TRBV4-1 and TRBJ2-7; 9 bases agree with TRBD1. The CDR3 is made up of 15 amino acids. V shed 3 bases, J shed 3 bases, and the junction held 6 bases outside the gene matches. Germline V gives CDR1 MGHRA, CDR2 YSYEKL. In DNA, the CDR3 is TGCGCCAGCAGCCAGGGGACAGGGAGCATCTACGAGCAGTACTTC. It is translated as CASSQGTGSIYEQYF.

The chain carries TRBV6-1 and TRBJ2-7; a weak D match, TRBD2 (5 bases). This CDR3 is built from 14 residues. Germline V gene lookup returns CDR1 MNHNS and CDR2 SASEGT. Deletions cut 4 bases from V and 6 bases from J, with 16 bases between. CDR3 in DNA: TGTGCCAGCAGTGCCGATACTCCAGCGGCCGAGCAGTACTTC. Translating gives CASSADTPAAEQYF.

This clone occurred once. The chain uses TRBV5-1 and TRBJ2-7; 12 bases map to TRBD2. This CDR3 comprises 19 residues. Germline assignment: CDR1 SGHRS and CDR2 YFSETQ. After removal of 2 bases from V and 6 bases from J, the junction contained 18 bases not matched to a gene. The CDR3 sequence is CASSLSSASGREFDPEQYF. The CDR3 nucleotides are TGCGCCAGCAGCTTAAGTTCGGCTAGCGGGAGGGAATTCGATCCCGAGCAGTACTTC.

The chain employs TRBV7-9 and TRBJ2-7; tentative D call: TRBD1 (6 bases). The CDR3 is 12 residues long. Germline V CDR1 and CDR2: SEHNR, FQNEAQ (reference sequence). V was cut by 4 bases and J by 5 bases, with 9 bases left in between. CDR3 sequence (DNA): TGTGCCAGCAGCTCAGGGGAGAACGAGCAGTACTTC. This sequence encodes CASSSGENEQYF.

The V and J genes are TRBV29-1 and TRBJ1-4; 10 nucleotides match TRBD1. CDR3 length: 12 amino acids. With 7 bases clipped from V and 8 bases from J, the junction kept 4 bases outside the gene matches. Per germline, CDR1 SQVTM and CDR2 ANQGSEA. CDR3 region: CSARDRGEKLFF. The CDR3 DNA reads TGCAGCGCACGGGACAGGGGAGAAAAACTGTTTTTT.